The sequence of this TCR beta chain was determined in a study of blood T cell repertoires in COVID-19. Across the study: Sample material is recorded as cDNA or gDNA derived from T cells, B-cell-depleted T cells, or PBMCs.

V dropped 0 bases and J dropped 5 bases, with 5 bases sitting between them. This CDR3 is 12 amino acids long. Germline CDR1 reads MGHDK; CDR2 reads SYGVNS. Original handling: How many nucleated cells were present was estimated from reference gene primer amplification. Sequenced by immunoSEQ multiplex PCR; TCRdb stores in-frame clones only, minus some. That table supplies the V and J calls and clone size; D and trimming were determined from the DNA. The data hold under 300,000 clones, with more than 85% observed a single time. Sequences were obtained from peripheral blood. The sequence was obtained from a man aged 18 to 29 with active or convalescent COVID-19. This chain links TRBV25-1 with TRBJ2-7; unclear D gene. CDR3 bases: TGTGCCAGCAGTGAATATCTCGACGAGCAGTACTTC. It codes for CASSEYLDEQYF.